This TCR beta chain was sequenced during a study of regulatory T cells in long-lasting Graves disease. At the level of the study: Those with persistent Graves' disease had received antithyroid drugs for over 5 years with positive TSH receptor antibodies.

CDR3-region Arm-PCR and iRepertoire HTBI primers produced the TCR beta libraries. TCRdb fed the multiplex PCR reads into MiXCR, producing one record per CDR3 protein. The repertoire holds about 430,000 distinct CDR3 sequences, 21% seen once, with around an eighth in the top ten. Described time point: persistent/refractory GD, antithyroid drugs over 5 years with positive TRAb. The authors made the TCR library using RNA they extracted from PBMCs. Trimming removed 0 bases from V and 7 bases from J; junction bases left unmatched: 3. The CDR3 is 13 residues long. Germline V lookup: CDR1 DFQATT, CDR2 SNEGSKA (reference sequence). This clonotype has ten or more counts.

The material sequenced was peripheral blood mononuclear cells (PBMCs), taken when the disease was refractory, from a patient treated with antithyroid drugs. The chain couples TRBV20-1 to TRBJ2-5; 9 nucleotides match TRBD1. This TCR came from a female donor with Graves disease. CDR3 nucleotide sequence: TGCAGTGCTAGAGAAGCGGGACAGGGGACCCAGTACTTC. Translation: CSAREAGQGTQYF.